These 32 T cell receptor beta chains were sequenced from one sample in a study of brain metastases from non-small cell lung cancer. Sequenced by immunoSEQ multiplex PCR; TCRdb stores in-frame clones only, minus some. This table has about 660 clones, about nine tenths appearing once. Specimen: primary lung tumor tissue. These receptors originate from a donor over 35 with non-small cell lung cancer.

This chain connects TRBV6-6 to TRBJ1-2; D is unresolved. This CDR3 is 13 amino acids long. The germline V gene encodes CDR1 MNHNY and CDR2 SVGAGI (reference sequence). V was trimmed by 2 bases and J by 7 bases, leaving 11 bases between them. The CDR3 DNA sequence: TGTGCCAGCAGTTACGATAGACGGGCTGGCTACACCTTC. This sequence encodes CASSYDRRAGYTF.

The chain couples TRBV18 to TRBJ1-1; D remains ambiguous. CDR1 KGHSH and CDR2 LQKENI come from the germline V gene. The CDR3 covers 16 residues. Trimming left V 3 bases short and J 0 bases short, with 14 bases between. The CDR3 DNA is TGTGCCAGCTCACCTCGCGGGGTATCCCTGAACACTGAAGCTTTCTTT. Residues: CASSPRGVSLNTEAFF.

The chain is built from TRBV7-2 and TRBJ2-7; D may be TRBD1 or TRBD2 (6 bases each). V lost 5 bases to trimming and J lost 6 bases, with 20 bases between them. The CDR3 consists of 15 residues. In germline, CDR1 is SGHTA, CDR2 FQGNSA. CDR3 nucleotide sequence: TGTGCCAGCAGCGGCCGTGGGGGGCGCTTCTCCGAGCAGTACTTC. It specifies CASSGRGGRFSEQYF.

CDR3: CASSPPKNTGELFF. In DNA form, the CDR3 reads TGTGCCAGCAGTCCCCCTAAGAACACCGGGGAGCTGTTTTTT. The rearrangement links TRBV28 to TRBJ2-2; D unresolved. The ends were cut back, 5 bases at V and 1 base at J, with 8 bases in the middle. The CDR3 extends over 14 amino acids. CDR1 and CDR2 (germline): MDHEN, SYDVKM. Full variable domain (rest looked up from reference TRBV28 and TRBJ2-2): DVKVTQSSRYLVKRTGEKVFLECVQDMDHENMFWYRQDPGLGLRLIYFSYDVKMKEKGDIPEGYSVSREKKERFSLILESASTNQTSMYLCASSPPKNTGELFFGEGSRLTVL.

The rearrangement links TRBV4-1 to TRBJ1-2, with D hard to call. Germline V CDR1 and CDR2: MGHRA, YSYEKL. CDR3 length: 16 amino acids. The germline V and J ends were trimmed by 4 bases and 4 bases, with 19 bases remaining between them. CDR3 loop: CASSLNLPPTSYGYTF. The CDR3 nucleotides are TGCGCCAGCAGCCTTAATCTTCCCCCAACTTCCTATGGCTACACCTTC.

This chain joins TRBV6-5 and TRBJ2-7; D may be TRBD2 (5 bases). The V and J ends lost 6 bases and 5 bases respectively, with 11 bases between them. This CDR3 has 12 amino acids. Germline CDR1 MNHEY, CDR2 SVGAGI. The CDR3 spells CASSLAGDEQYF. The CDR3 DNA reads as TGTGCCAGCAGCCTAGCTGGGGACGAGCAGTACTTC.

This sequence joins TRBV27 and TRBJ1-5; the D gene is possibly TRBD1 (5 bases). The V end was cut by 0 bases, the J end by 4 bases, with 10 bases between. The CDR3 covers 15 residues. CDR1 MNHEY and CDR2 SMNVEV come from the germline V gene (reference sequence). The CDR3 spells CASSLSGWGNQPQHF. The CDR3, as DNA: TGTGCCAGCAGTTTATCAGGGTGGGGGAATCAGCCCCAGCATTTT.

The chain has TRBV2 and TRBJ2-1; D ambiguous. Trimming removed 1 base from V and 3 bases from J, with 10 bases in between. The CDR3 is 15 residues long. Germline V gene lookup returns CDR1 SNHLY and CDR2 FYNNEI. In DNA, the CDR3 is TGTGCCAGCAGTGAAGACATCCAAGACTACAATGAGCAGTTCTTC. As protein: CASSEDIQDYNEQFF. The full variable domain, in which reference TRBV2 and TRBJ2-1 provide the parts outside the CDR3, is EPEVTQTPSHQVTQMGQEVILRCVPISNHLYFYWYRQILGQKVEFLVSFYNNEISEKSEIFDDQFSVERPDGSNFTLKIRSTKLEDSAMYFCASSEDIQDYNEQFFGPGTRLTVL.

This chain uses TRBV6-6 with TRBJ1-1, with D tentatively TRBD1 (5 bases). Germline V CDR1 and CDR2: MNHNY, SVGAGI (reference sequence). Trimming left V 7 bases short and J 4 bases short, with 16 bases between. This CDR3 comprises 14 residues. CDR3 DNA sequence: TGTGCCAGCACCCTCCTAGGGAGGGGCACTGAAGCTTTCTTT. This sequence encodes CASTLLGRGTEAFF.

The J gene is TRBJ1-4, the V gene TRBV12-5, with TRBD1 matching over 10 bases. The CDR3 covers 16 residues. Germline lookup yields CDR1 LGHNT and CDR2 FRNRAP. J lost 5 bases, V lost 6 bases, and 9 bases had no gene match. The CDR3 sequence is CASGPGQGERNEKLFF. The CDR3 DNA is TGTGCTAGTGGCCCCGGACAGGGGGAGAGAAATGAAAAACTGTTTTTT. Filled out from reference TRBV12-5 and TRBJ1-4, the complete variable domain reads DARVTQTPRHKVTEMGQEVTMRCQPILGHNTVFWYRQTMMQGLELLAYFRNRAPLDDSGMPKDRFSAEMPDATLATLKIQPSEPRDSAVYFCASGPGQGERNEKLFFGSGTQLSVL.

This clone has a handful of counts. The V call is TRBV3-1 (or the pseudogene TRBV3-2), the J call TRBJ1-2, with TRBD1 identical over 9 bases. The CDR3 covers 13 residues. Germline V gene lookup returns CDR1 LGHDT and CDR2 YNNKEL (reference sequence). V shed 5 bases, J shed 8 bases, and the junction held 6 bases outside the gene matches. CDR3 DNA: TGTGCCAGCAGCTGGGGACAGGGAGGCGGCTACACCTTC. Translating gives CASSWGQGGGYTF.

The rearrangement links TRBV13 to TRBJ1-1; D is unclear. The CDR3 is made up of 15 amino acids. Germline V CDR1 and CDR2: PRHDT, FYEKMQ (reference sequence). Trimming removed 0 bases from V and 4 bases from J, with 12 bases in between. CDR3: CASSLGHGVGTEAFF. The CDR3 nucleotides read TGTGCCAGCAGCTTAGGCCATGGGGTGGGCACTGAAGCTTTCTTT.

The chain combines TRBV6-2 or TRBV6-3 with TRBJ1-2; D remains ambiguous. The CDR3 contains 13 residues. The germline gives CDR1 MNHEY, CDR2 SVGEGT. Trimming removed 6 bases at V and 4 bases at J, with 12 bases between. The CDR3 sequence: CASSQSRSYGYTF. CDR3 DNA sequence: TGTGCCAGCAGCCAGAGCAGAAGCTATGGCTACACCTTC.

V gene TRBV12-3 or TRBV12-4 combines with J gene TRBJ2-7, with a possible D match to TRBD2 (5 bases). V gave up 4 bases and J gave up 3 bases, with 7 bases separating them. The CDR3 runs to 12 residues. The CDR3 region is CASSSRDYEQYF. CDR3 DNA: TGTGCCAGCAGTTCCCGGGACTACGAGCAGTACTTC.

Concerning this clone: The sample has other DNA sequences that encode this CDR3 too. The V and J genes are TRBV5-5 and TRBJ1-6; D gene uncertain. Trimming removed 4 bases at V and 6 bases at J, with 17 bases between. The CDR3 is 16 amino acids. Germline V gene lookup returns CDR1 SGHKS and CDR2 YYEKEE (reference sequence). The CDR3 DNA sequence: TGTGCCAGCAGCATGAAGCTACAGATATTTAATTCACCCCTCCACTTT. Translation gives CASSMKLQIFNSPLHF.

The gene calls are TRBV7-6 and TRBJ2-3; the match to TRBD2 covers 12 bases. CDR3 length: 16 amino acids. V trimming: 6 bases; J trimming: 5 bases; junction bases outside the gene matches: 9. Germline CDR1 and CDR2: SGHVS and FNYEAQ. The CDR3: CASRNLAGGPGDTQYF. In DNA, the CDR3 is TGTGCCAGCAGGAATCTAGCGGGAGGGCCCGGAGATACGCAGTATTTT. The full variable domain, rest sourced from reference TRBV7-6 and TRBJ2-3, is GAGVSQSPRYKVTKRGQDVALRCDPISGHVSLYWYRQALGQGPEFLTYFNYEAQQDKSGLPNDRFSAERPEGSISTLTIQRTEQRDSAMYRCASRNLAGGPGDTQYFGPGTRLTVL.

This clone appeared once. V and J are TRBV7-9 and TRBJ1-2, with 9 bases aligning to TRBD1. The CDR3 extends over 17 amino acids. V gave up 2 bases and J gave up 3 bases; unmatched junction bases: 10. Germline V gene sequence: CDR1 SEHNR, CDR2 FQNEAQ (reference sequence). CDR3 amino acids: CASSLRRPGQGDYGYTF. CDR3 DNA: TGTGCCAGCAGCTTAAGGAGACCGGGACAGGGCGACTATGGCTACACCTTC.

V and J are TRBV19 and TRBJ1-2; TRBD1 agrees at 8 bases. CDR1 and CDR2 from the germline V gene are LNHDA and SQIVND (reference sequence). Trimming took 5 bases from V and 8 from J; bases not matched to a gene: 16. The length of the CDR3 is 16 residues. The chain's CDR3 is CASSSDSGQVIGGYTF. The CDR3 DNA is TGTGCCAGTAGTTCCGACTCGGGACAGGTGATCGGCGGCTACACCTTC.

The rearrangement joins TRBV1 to TRBJ2-6; the table's TRBD2 call for D was not verified on the DNA. TRBV1 is given as a pseudogene. This CDR3 is 12 amino acids long. The DNA for the CDR3 is TGCACCAGCAGGAGTCGGGCCAACGTCCTGACTTTC. Residues: CTSRSRANVLTF.

This chain joins TRBV15 and TRBJ2-2, with D perhaps matching TRBD2 (6 bases). With 1 base removed from V and 5 bases from J, the gap between germline ends came to 11 bases. The CDR3 consists of 15 residues. Germline V gene data show CDR1 as LNHNV and CDR2 as YYDKDF (reference sequence). This chain's CDR3 is CATSRVLEGTGELFF. The CDR3, as DNA: TGTGCCACCAGCAGAGTCTTGGAGGGAACCGGGGAGCTGTTTTTT.

Only a few counts were recorded for this clone. J is TRBJ1-1 and V is TRBV28; D may be TRBD1 (5 bases). CDR1 and CDR2 (germline): MDHEN, SYDVKM. This CDR3 is built from 14 residues. The ends were cut back, 4 bases at V and 5 bases at J, with 14 bases in the middle. This CDR3 reads CASSSRGEGTEAFF. The CDR3 nucleotides read TGTGCCAGCAGTTCCCGGGGGGAGGGGACTGAAGCTTTCTTT.

The chain recombines TRBV19 with TRBJ1-2; D may be TRBD1 (5 bases). The germline V and J ends were trimmed by 4 bases and 6 bases, with 12 bases remaining between them. The CDR3 is made up of 13 amino acids. Germline CDR1 LNHDA, CDR2 SQIVND (reference sequence). CDR3 nucleotides: TGTGCCAGTAGTAAATGGGACGATAATGGCTACACCTTC. Residues: CASSKWDDNGYTF. The full variable domain, rest sourced from reference TRBV19 and TRBJ1-2, is DGGITQSPKYLFRKEGQNVTLSCEQNLNHDAMYWYRQDPGQGLRLIYYSQIVNDFQKGDIAEGYSVSREKKESFPLTVTSAQKNPTAFYLCASSKWDDNGYTFGSGTRLTVV.

The CDR3 DNA reads as TGTGCCAGCGGTACCACAGGGTTCCCTGGAAACACCATATATTTT. Protein sequence: CASGTTGFPGNTIYF. The chain is built from TRBV27 and TRBJ1-3, with D perhaps TRBD1 (6 bases). Germline CDR1 is MNHEY and CDR2 is SMNVEV (reference sequence). CDR3 length equals 15 residues. V dropped 8 bases and J dropped 2 bases, with 16 bases sitting between them.

The CDR3 nucleotides are TGTGCCAGCAAGGGGAGTCACACCATATATTTT. It translates to CASKGSHTIYF. The rearrangement joins TRBV6-5 to TRBJ1-3; possible D gene TRBD1, 5 bases. V was cut by 7 bases and J by 8 bases, with 9 bases left in between. This CDR3 has 11 amino acids. Per the germline V gene, CDR1 is MNHEY and CDR2 is SVGAGI.

The V gene is TRBV6-5, the J gene TRBJ1-1, with 8 bases identical to TRBD1. Germline V gene lookup returns CDR1 MNHEY and CDR2 SVGAGI. The ends lost 4 bases at V and 0 bases at J; junction bases unmatched: 4. This CDR3 is 15 amino acids long. CDR3 nucleotide sequence: TGTGCCAGCAGTTCCAGGGGGCTTCTGAACACTGAAGCTTTCTTT. It yields the protein CASSSRGLLNTEAFF.

The chain links TRBV7-6 to TRBJ2-7; D possibly matches TRBD1 or TRBD2 (5 bases each). This CDR3 is 13 amino acids long. Trimming left V 4 bases short and J 3 bases short, with 10 bases between. Germline V gene sequence: CDR1 SGHVS, CDR2 FNYEAQ. CDR3 residues: CASSSGPNYEQYF. CDR3 bases: TGTGCCAGCAGCTCGGGACCGAACTACGAGCAGTACTTC.

The J gene is TRBJ2-3, the V gene TRBV7-9, with D unresolved. The CDR3 totals 14 residues. From germline, CDR1 is SEHNR and CDR2 FQNEAQ (reference sequence). V lost 3 bases and J 0 bases, leaving 7 bases between the germline ends. Here the CDR3 reads CASSFVRSTDTQYF. CDR3 DNA: TGTGCCAGCAGCTTCGTACGAAGCACAGATACGCAGTATTTT.

The chain joins TRBV3-1 (or the pseudogene TRBV3-2) to TRBJ2-3, with 11 positions matching TRBD2. From germline, CDR1 is LGHDT and CDR2 YNNKEL (reference sequence). CDR3 length equals 18 residues. Trimming took 0 bases from V and 2 from J; bases not matched to a gene: 7. The chain's CDR3 is CASSQELRLAGSTDTQYF. The DNA of the CDR3 is TGTGCCAGCAGCCAAGAGCTGAGACTAGCGGGGTCCACAGATACGCAGTATTTT.

The J gene is TRBJ2-3, the V gene TRBV4-1; D unresolved. The V gene's germline CDR1 is MGHRA and CDR2 YSYEKL. V dropped 0 bases and J dropped 8 bases, with 12 bases sitting between them. There are 14 residues in the CDR3. The CDR3 here is CASSQDRPSATQYF. The DNA of the CDR3 is TGCGCCAGCAGCCAAGATAGGCCTTCTGCTACGCAGTATTTT.

This clone has only a few counts. V gene TRBV6-5 combines with J gene TRBJ2-2; perhaps TRBD2 as D (5 bases). The germline V gene encodes CDR1 MNHEY and CDR2 SVGAGI. The CDR3 is made up of 15 amino acids. Trimming stripped 0 bases from V and 5 bases from J, with 10 bases between. The chain's CDR3 is CASSYSTEGTGELFF. CDR3 bases: TGTGCCAGCAGTTACTCCACAGAGGGAACCGGGGAGCTGTTTTTT.

The chain employs TRBV15 and TRBJ2-1; D perhaps matches TRBD1 (5 bases). CDR1 is LNHNV and CDR2 is YYDKDF in the germline V gene (reference sequence). There are 13 residues in the CDR3. The V end lost 0 bases, the J end lost 8 bases, and 8 bases lay between the germline ends. In nucleotides, the CDR3 is TGTGCCACCAGCAGAGATCAGGGCGATGAGCAGTTCTTC. Translating it yields CATSRDQGDEQFF.

As concerns this clone: Mismatch with germline at one junction end may stem from a read error. The chain combines TRBV24-1 with TRBJ2-3; 9 positions match TRBD1. This CDR3 contains 18 residues. Germline CDR1 and CDR2: KGHDR and SFDVKD. The chain's CDR3 is CAISDLGTGTISTDTQYF. The CDR3 DNA reads as TGTGCCATCAGTGATTTGGGGACAGGGACAATTAGCACAGATACGCAGTATTTT.